These 20 T cell receptor beta chains originate from one sample sequenced in a study of T cells in Graves' hyperthyroidism and ophthalmopathy. What was amplified from RNA transcripts were TCR beta CDR3 regions. Using the HTBI primer set, a first-round RT-PCR was run on the TCR CDR3. A single record per CDR3 protein comes from TCRdb applying MiXCR to the multiplex PCR reads. This sample has a few hundred thousand distinct CDR3 sequences; about a sixth occur once, and the top ten carry approximately 7%. The sample taken for sequencing was blood. Source of these receptors: a woman in her 30s with Graves' hyperthyroidism.

This clonotype was recorded at least ten times. The chain employs TRBV7-3 and TRBJ2-7, with a weak D call TRBD2 (5 bases). Germline CDR1 is SGHTA and CDR2 is FQGTGA. The CDR3 sequence is 13 residues long. V was pared by 1 base and J by 5 bases, with 9 bases between. The CDR3, as DNA: TGTGCCAGCAGCTTAATTCGGGGTGACGAGCAGTACTTC. It translates to CASSLIRGDEQYF.

This clonotype was seen a handful of times. V usage is TRBV30 and J usage is TRBJ1-4, with 8 bases fitting TRBD1. V shed 5 bases and J 5 bases; nucleotides not matched to a gene: 4. The germline CDR1 and CDR2 sequences are GTSNPN and SVGIG (reference sequence). The CDR3 is 13 residues long. The CDR3 DNA sequence: TGTGCCTGGGCGACAGGGGCGAATGAAAAACTGTTTTTT. This translates into CAWATGANEKLFF.

This clonotype has a count of ten or more. The chain recombines TRBV11-2 with TRBJ2-5; no clear D. CDR1 SGHAT and CDR2 FQNNGV come from the germline V gene. There are 13 residues in the CDR3. V lost 1 base and J lost 11, with 14 bases in between. DNA for the CDR3: TGTGCCAGCAGCTTAGTCGCTAGAGACCGACAGTACTTC. Residues: CASSLVARDRQYF.

This clonotype was found many times. This sequence joins TRBV24-1 and TRBJ1-5; 12 nucleotides match TRBD1. V lost 8 bases, J lost 6 bases, and 16 bases stayed unmatched. The CDR3 covers 18 residues. The germline gives CDR1 KGHDR, CDR2 SFDVKD. CDR3 bases: TGTGCCACCAACCGTGTGGGGACAGGGGGCGAAGTTCTTCAGCCCCAGCATTTT. Amino acid sequence: CATNRVGTGGEVLQPQHF.

The chain uses TRBV27 and TRBJ1-4; TRBD1 matches 7 bases. Germline V gene sequence: CDR1 MNHEY, CDR2 SMNVEV (reference sequence). The CDR3 loop spans 13 amino acids. Trimming removed 7 bases from V and 5 bases from J; junction bases left unmatched: 4. CDR3 in DNA: TGTGCCAGCACCTCGACAGGGAATGAAAAACTGTTTTTT. This translates into CASTSTGNEKLFF.

The chain employs TRBV27 and TRBJ2-7; TRBD2 aligns across 7 bases. Trimming took 3 bases from V and 7 from J; bases not matched to a gene: 6. From germline, CDR1 is MNHEY and CDR2 SMNVEV (reference sequence). This CDR3 region has 13 residues. Here the CDR3 DNA reads TGTGCCAGCAGTTTGGGCCTAGCGGAAGAGCAGTACTTC. Protein: CASSLGLAEEQYF.

This clonotype was recorded a few times. With a much larger clone just one base away, this may be a read error. The chain combines TRBV30 with TRBJ2-7; a possible D gene is TRBD2 (6 bases). This CDR3 contains 11 residues. From germline, CDR1 is GTSNPN and CDR2 SVGIG (reference sequence). The DNA for the CDR3 is TGTCCCTGGAGCATTCTAGCGGAGCAGTACTTC. This translates into CPWSILAEQYF.

This clonotype appeared a few times. The chain has TRBV4-2 and TRBJ2-2; 9 nucleotides agree with TRBD1. In germline, CDR1 is LGHNA, CDR2 YNFKEQ. The CDR3 has 16 amino acids. V lost 1 base, J lost 4 bases, and 4 bases stayed unmatched. The CDR3 coding sequence is TGTGCCAGCAGCCAAGGGACAGGGGCGACCACCGGGGAGCTGTTTTTT. Translated: CASSQGTGATTGELFF.

This clonotype was recorded at least ten times. The rearrangement joins TRBV7-2 to TRBJ2-7, with 7 bases identical to TRBD2. This CDR3 comprises 16 residues. Germline V gene sequence: CDR1 SGHTA, CDR2 FQGNSA. V lost 4 bases and J lost 0; bases outside the gene matches: 9. CDR3 loop: CASSSPGGGGSYEQYF. The CDR3 coding sequence is TGTGCCAGCAGCTCCCCCGGTGGCGGGGGCTCCTACGAGCAGTACTTC.

Comments on this clonotype: This may arise from a read error, as a much more abundant clone is one base away. This chain links TRBV28 with TRBJ2-1; 8 bases match TRBD2. CDR3 length equals 15 residues. Germline values: CDR1 MDHEN, CDR2 SYDVKM. Trimming took 2 bases from V and 9 from J; bases not matched to a gene: 9. The CDR3 loop reads CASSLQVSGVTEQFF. Written as DNA, the CDR3 is TGTGCCAGCAGTTTACAGGTTAGCGGGGTCACTGAGCAGTTCTTC.

This clonotype was seen at least ten times. The rearrangement links TRBV24-1 to TRBJ2-3; D remains ambiguous. Per the germline V gene, CDR1 is KGHDR and CDR2 is SFDVKD. This CDR3 region has 13 residues. With 6 bases removed from V and 2 bases from J, the gap between germline ends came to 8 bases. The DNA of the CDR3 is TGTGCCACCAGTAACGCGGACACAGATACGCAGTATTTT. Amino acid sequence: CATSNADTDTQYF.

The chain links TRBV5-1 to TRBJ2-3; the match to TRBD2 covers 9 bases. With V trimmed by 1 base and J by 0 bases, 21 bases remained unmatched. Germline V CDR1 and CDR2: SGHRS, YFSETQ. CDR3 size: 22 residues. CDR3 nucleotide sequence: TGCGCCAGCAGCTTGCAGACTGTACTAATAAGCGGGAGGCCCTCTAGCACAGATACGCAGTATTTT. It specifies CASSLQTVLISGRPSSTDTQYF.

This clonotype was found a few times. This rearrangement joins TRBV6-1 to TRBJ1-5; D perhaps matches TRBD1 (6 bases). This CDR3 spans 17 amino acids. The germline V and J ends were trimmed by 6 bases and 3 bases, with 21 bases remaining between them. Germline lookup yields CDR1 MNHNS and CDR2 SASEGT. The CDR3 protein is CASRGGGIQVLNQPQHF. The CDR3 DNA is TGTGCCAGCAGGGGAGGGGGGATACAGGTCCTCAATCAGCCCCAGCATTTT.

This clonotype was detected only a few times. The chain carries TRBV19 and TRBJ2-7; D might be TRBD2 (6 bases). Germline V gene lookup returns CDR1 LNHDA and CDR2 SQIVND (reference sequence). The CDR3 runs to 16 residues. V lost 7 bases to trimming and J lost 0 bases, with 19 bases between them. CDR3: CASKWQAGSDSYEQYF. The CDR3 coding sequence is TGTGCCAGTAAGTGGCAGGCGGGGTCGGACTCCTACGAGCAGTACTTC. The full variable domain, rest sourced from reference TRBV19 and TRBJ2-7, is DGGITQSPKYLFRKEGQNVTLSCEQNLNHDAMYWYRQDPGQGLRLIYYSQIVNDFQKGDIAEGYSVSREKKESFPLTVTSAQKNPTAFYLCASKWQAGSDSYEQYFGPGTRLTVT.

This clonotype showed up many times. V gene TRBV30 combines with J gene TRBJ2-7, with D perhaps matching TRBD1 (6 bases). CDR1 GTSNPN and CDR2 SVGIG come from the germline V gene (reference sequence). CDR3 size: 13 residues. Trimming left V 2 bases short and J 3 bases short, with 11 bases between. The CDR3 coding sequence is TGTGCCTGGAGTTTTATAGGGGGCTACGAGCAGTACTTC. Encoded protein: CAWSFIGGYEQYF.

In regard to this clonotype: A much larger clone lies a single base off, so this may be a read error. The rearrangement links TRBV18 to TRBJ2-3, with TRBD1 identical over 11 bases. With the DNA end fitting TRBJ1-5 better, the J assignment may be wrong. From germline, CDR1 is KGHSH and CDR2 LQKENI. The CDR3 runs to 15 residues. CDR3 sequence (DNA): TGTGCCAGCTCACCATGGGACAGGGGGAAAGATACGCAGCATTTT. Translation gives CASSPWDRGKDTQHF.

There are many counts of this clonotype. V gene TRBV24-1 combines with J gene TRBJ2-5; no definite D call. CDR3 size: 13 residues. Germline V CDR1 and CDR2: KGHDR, SFDVKD. V lost 4 bases and J 3 bases, leaving 8 bases between the germline ends. CDR3: CATSERTEETQYF. CDR3 coding DNA: TGTGCCACCAGTGAAAGAACAGAAGAGACCCAGTACTTC.

This clonotype was seen ten or more times. This chain's CDR3 is CATGWGTYNEQFF. In nucleotides, the CDR3 is TGTGCCACCGGATGGGGTACCTACAATGAGCAGTTCTTC. J is TRBJ2-1 and V is TRBV15; D gene ambiguous. The CDR3 sequence is 13 residues long. In germline, CDR1 is LNHNV, CDR2 YYDKDF (reference sequence). Trimming pared 8 bases from V and 2 bases from J, leaving 10 bases between.

The genes are TRBV7-9 and TRBJ2-3, with D hard to call. The germline gives CDR1 SEHNR, CDR2 FQNEAQ (reference sequence). Trimming shortened V by 3 bases and J by 6 bases, and 13 bases separated the two germline ends. The CDR3 spans 14 residues. CDR3 sequence: CASSFLGLVDTQYF. CDR3 sequence (DNA): TGTGCCAGCAGCTTCCTAGGTCTGGTTGATACGCAGTATTTT.

The chain recombines TRBV24-1 with TRBJ2-1; D may correspond to TRBD1 or TRBD2 (5 bases each). V lost 3 bases to trimming and J lost 6 bases, with 17 bases between them. Germline V gene lookup returns CDR1 KGHDR and CDR2 SFDVKD. The CDR3 consists of 16 residues. CDR3 bases: TGTGCCACCAGTGATCCCGGGGCAGGGCGACTCAATGAGCAGTTCTTC. Encoded protein: CATSDPGAGRLNEQFF.